This T cell receptor (beta chain) was sequenced in a study of low-dose radiotherapy and immunotherapy resistance in tumors. Background on the study: Individuals in Cohort 2 had 1 Gy per fraction every two weeks, adding up to 13 Gy over 26 weeks. The drug cyclophosphamide was given into a vein at 200 mg/m2 every two weeks, one day before radiation and immunotherapy.

Time point given: before trial treatment. Treatment of the donors consisted of nivolumab and ipilimumab (plus aspirin, low-dose cyclophosphamide and low-dose radiotherapy). This clonotype has ten or more counts. J was trimmed by 5 bases and V by 6 bases; bases with no gene match: 6. The CDR3 length is 13 residues. Germline lookup yields CDR1 LGHDT and CDR2 YNNKEL (reference sequence). Gene-specific TRAV and TRBV primers were used for first-strand cDNA, covering alpha and beta chains. The TCRs were subjected to amplification over about 19 PCR cycles employing a constant-region primer in conjunction with a V-primer adapter. TCRdb analysed the reads with MiXCR anew, one entry per CDR3 protein. The table has some 39,000 distinct CDR3 sequences, around 30% seen once; the top ten hold around 3.9%.

The chain combines TRBV3-1 with TRBJ1-1, with 7 nucleotides matching TRBD1. The receptor's source is a male donor with gallbladder cancer. This specimen was PBMCs, taken before treatment. Written as DNA, the CDR3 is TGTGCCAGCAGTGACGCAGGGGGAACTGAAGCTTTCTTT. Translating it yields CASSDAGGTEAFF.